Following are 25 T cell receptor beta chains from one sample sequenced in a study of T-cell reconstitution after alpha-beta-depleted transplantation in children. Construction of the TCRbeta library involved unique molecular identifiers. TCRdb re-derived calls from the PCR reads in MiXCR, one entry per CDR3 protein. The table has around 600,000 distinct CDR3 sequences, about 10% seen once. The specimen was PBMCs from the stem cell graft donor, collected from the stem cell graft. These receptors all stem from a human donor who donated a stem cell graft to a child with acute myeloid leukemia.

This clonotype was detected a few times. This chain connects TRBV5-1 to TRBJ2-5; 7 positions agree with TRBD2. J gave up 1 base and V 2 bases, and 2 bases lay outside the gene matches. This CDR3 spans 14 amino acids. Germline V gene lookup returns CDR1 SGHRS and CDR2 YFSETQ. The CDR3 DNA is TGCGCCAGCAGCTTCACTAGCGCCCAAGAGACCCAGTACTTC. Amino acid sequence: CASSFTSAQETQYF.

This clonotype turned up a few times. The J gene is TRBJ2-3, the V gene TRBV29-1, with a weak D call TRBD1 (6 bases). Trimming removed 6 bases at V and 4 bases at J, with 17 bases between. Per the germline V gene, CDR1 is SQVTM and CDR2 is ANQGSEA. This CDR3 has 14 amino acids. Here the CDR3 DNA reads TGCAGCGTCACGGGACACCCAGCGGCAGATACGCAGTATTTT. Protein sequence: CSVTGHPAADTQYF.

This chain's CDR3 is CASSTTGPVKRPQHF. CDR3 bases: TGTGCCAGCAGCACAACGGGGCCAGTAAAGAGGCCCCAGCATTTT. V and J are TRBV12-3 or TRBV12-4 and TRBJ1-5, with a tentative D call TRBD1 (5 bases). The CDR3 totals 15 residues. Trimming removed 6 bases at V and 9 bases at J, with 21 bases between.

This clonotype was recorded a few times. The chain is built from TRBV6-1 and TRBJ2-5, with 9 bases fitting TRBD1. The CDR3 runs 14 residues. V lost 7 bases to trimming and J lost 3 bases; unmatched junction nucleotides: 6. The germline V gene has CDR1 MNHNS and CDR2 SASEGT. CDR3 in amino acids: CASISGTGKETQYF. The CDR3 region has the DNA TGTGCCAGCATATCCGGGACAGGGAAAGAGACCCAGTACTTC.

The chain joins TRBV10-3 to TRBJ2-1, with D possibly TRBD1 on 7 matching bases. Germline CDR1 reads ENHRY; CDR2 reads SYGVKD. V was trimmed by 4 bases and J by 6 bases, leaving 13 bases between them. The CDR3 is made up of 14 amino acids. CDR3: CAISASRGANEQFF. The CDR3 DNA sequence: TGTGCCATCAGTGCCTCCAGGGGGGCCAATGAGCAGTTCTTC.

This chain uses TRBV7-2 with TRBJ1-5; unclear D gene. There are 15 residues in the CDR3. From germline, CDR1 is SGHTA and CDR2 FQGNSA. V was pared by 2 bases and J by 2 bases, with 10 bases between. The CDR3 DNA reads as TGTGCCAGCAGCTTATGGTCCCTCGGCAATCAGCCCCAGCATTTT. This translates into CASSLWSLGNQPQHF.

This clonotype showed up many times. The J gene is TRBJ2-3, the V gene TRBV4-3; D gene unclear. The CDR3 has 15 amino acids. V was pared by 1 base and J by 4 bases, with 12 bases between. Germline assignment: CDR1 LGHNA and CDR2 YSLEER. The CDR3 spells CASSQGLEIADTQYF. Written as DNA, the CDR3 is TGCGCCAGCAGCCAAGGTCTAGAGATTGCAGATACGCAGTATTTT.

This clonotype was counted many times. The chain links TRBV7-9 to TRBJ2-7; no reliable D call. Germline V gene lookup returns CDR1 SEHNR and CDR2 FQNEAQ (reference sequence). CDR3 size: 12 residues. V lost 6 bases, J lost 0 bases, and 6 bases lay in between. In nucleotides, the CDR3 is TGTGCCAGCAGTTGGGTCTCCTACGAGCAGTACTTC. It encodes CASSWVSYEQYF.

The sample holds many counts of this clonotype. V usage is TRBV19 and J usage is TRBJ1-1, with 7 bases matching TRBD1. The germline gives CDR1 LNHDA, CDR2 SQIVND (reference sequence). This CDR3 has 12 amino acids. The trim removed 5 bases at V and 8 bases at J, leaving 5 bases unmatched. The CDR3 DNA reads as TGTGCCAGTAGTGGGACAGCACCCGAAGCTTTCTTT. It yields the protein CASSGTAPEAFF.

This clonotype was seen many times. The V gene is TRBV29-1, the J gene TRBJ1-1, with D unresolved. Germline CDR1 and CDR2: SQVTM and ANQGSEA. This CDR3 is 11 amino acids long. CDR3 nucleotides: TGCAGAGGAAGCCAGAACACTGAAGCTTTCTTT. Translated, it gives CRGSQNTEAFF.

As for this clonotype: This likely comes from a read error, as the CDR3 has no conserved phenylalanine or tryptophan at its end. J is TRBJ1-1 and V is TRBV30; D is uncertain. V was shortened by 2 bases and J by 1 base, with 14 bases between the two germline ends. The CDR3 covers 15 residues. CDR1 GTSNPN and CDR2 SVGIG come from the germline V gene (reference sequence). CDR3 residues: CAWSPWTNGNTEAFS. The CDR3, as DNA: TGTGCCTGGAGTCCCTGGACCAACGGGAACACTGAAGCTTTCTCT.

This rearrangement joins TRBV2 to TRBJ2-5; unclear D gene. Trimming left V 4 bases short and J 3 bases short, with 9 bases between. This CDR3 is built from 13 residues. Per the germline V gene, CDR1 is SNHLY and CDR2 is FYNNEI. The CDR3 DNA follows: TGTGCCAGCAGTGGACCTAACAAAGAGACCCAGTACTTC. Translated: CASSGPNKETQYF. Based on the CDR3 plus reference TRBV2 and TRBJ2-5, the full variable domain is EPEVTQTPSHQVTQMGQEVILRCVPISNHLYFYWYRQILGQKVEFLVSFYNNEISEKSEIFDDQFSVERPDGSNFTLKIRSTKLEDSAMYFCASSGPNKETQYFGPGTRLLVL.

This clonotype was recorded at least ten times. The junction does not match germline at one end; this may be a read error. The chain uses TRBV20-1 and TRBJ1-1; no clear D. The CDR3 runs 13 residues. The germline CDR1 and CDR2 sequences are DFQATT and SNEGSKA (reference sequence). CDR3: CSAREVGFTEAFF. CDR3 in DNA: TGCAGTGCCAGAGAGGTTGGGTTCACTGAAGCTTTCTTT.

In DNA, the CDR3 is TGCAGCGTTGCCCCGGGACAGCCTGTCACTGAAGCTTTCTTT. The encoded protein is CSVAPGQPVTEAFF. The V and J genes are TRBV29-1 and TRBJ1-1; TRBD1 aligns across 7 bases. J lost 4 bases, V lost 4 bases, and 9 bases had no gene match. CDR3 size: 14 residues. The V gene's germline CDR1 is SQVTM and CDR2 ANQGSEA.

This clonotype turned up a few times. This chain connects TRBV29-1 to TRBJ2-1, with 13 bases aligning to TRBD2. Germline V gene lookup returns CDR1 SQVTM and CDR2 ANQGSEA. Trimming took 6 bases from V and 4 from J; bases not matched to a gene: 15. This CDR3 is 18 amino acids long. As DNA, the CDR3 is TGCAGCGTGGATTTTACTAGCGGGAGGGCCAGTAATTACAATGAGCAGTTCTTC. Protein: CSVDFTSGRASNYNEQFF.

The chain joins TRBV4-2 to TRBJ2-1; TRBD2 agrees at 8 bases. This CDR3 contains 16 residues. Germline-derived CDR1 and CDR2 are LGHNA and YNFKEQ. The V segment lost 1 base and the J segment 9 bases; nucleotides outside the gene matches: 11. CDR3 nucleotide sequence: TGTGCCAGCAGCCAAGGGGGACGGGAGGGCTGGGGTGAGCAGTTCTTC. Amino acids: CASSQGGREGWGEQFF.

CDR3 residues: CASSLGDRKDEKLFF. The CDR3 DNA reads as TGTGCCAGCAGTTTAGGGGACAGGAAAGATGAAAAACTGTTTTTT. The chain combines TRBV12-3 or TRBV12-4 with TRBJ1-4; 8 bases line up with TRBD1. This CDR3 has 15 amino acids. V dropped 1 base and J dropped 6; count of bases not matched to a gene: 4.

The gene calls are TRBV27 and TRBJ1-2; 9 bases map to TRBD1. Trimming removed 4 bases from V and 7 bases from J; junction bases left unmatched: 10. Germline V gene data show CDR1 as MNHEY and CDR2 as SMNVEV (reference sequence). The CDR3 has 15 residues. The CDR3 here is CASSSGQGPLSGYTF. The CDR3 DNA is TGTGCCAGCAGTTCGGGACAGGGCCCTTTGAGTGGCTACACCTTC.

This clonotype has ten or more counts. The genes are TRBV29-1 and TRBJ2-1, with TRBD2 matching 7 bases. Germline V gene data show CDR1 as SQVTM and CDR2 as ANQGSEA. This CDR3 is 17 amino acids long. V was clipped by 6 bases and J by 0 bases; unmatched bases: 14. In nucleotides, the CDR3 is TGCAGCGTGTTCCCCCTCCTAACTAGCGCCTCCTACAATGAGCAGTTCTTC. The encoded protein is CSVFPLLTSASYNEQFF.

This clonotype was counted only a few times. The rearrangement links TRBV29-1 to TRBJ2-7; D is perhaps TRBD2 (7 bases). CDR3 length: 13 amino acids. In germline, CDR1 is SQVTM, CDR2 ANQGSEA. Between the trimmed V and J ends, which lost 5 bases and 4 bases, there was a span of 15 bases. The DNA of the CDR3 is TGCAGCGTTAGGGGGGAGGGCCTTTACGAGCAGTACTTC. Amino acid sequence: CSVRGEGLYEQYF.

This clonotype has more than one count but fewer than ten. The chain recombines TRBV3-1 with TRBJ1-5; D gene unclear. V was shortened by 4 bases and J by 11 bases, with 24 bases between the two germline ends. Germline assignment: CDR1 LGHDT and CDR2 YNNKEL (reference sequence). CDR3 length equals 16 residues. The CDR3 reads CASSPQNRRAFLAQHF. The CDR3 DNA follows: TGTGCCAGCAGCCCGCAAAACCGACGGGCTTTTTTGGCCCAGCATTTT.

The rearrangement uses TRBV30 and TRBJ2-7; 11 bases line up with TRBD1. The junction had 10 bases not matched to a gene; V was cut back by 2 bases and J by 1 base. Germline V gene sequence: CDR1 GTSNPN, CDR2 SVGIG (reference sequence). This CDR3 contains 17 residues. The CDR3, as DNA: TGTGCCTGGAGTCGAAGGGACAGGGGGATGGGTTCCTACGAGCAGTACTTC. This translates into CAWSRRDRGMGSYEQYF.

The CDR3 nucleotides read TGTGCCAGCAGCGCCCAGGGGTCGAACACTGAAGCTTTCTTT. Translating gives CASSAQGSNTEAFF. This sequence joins TRBV7-2 and TRBJ1-1; D is possibly TRBD1 (6 bases). CDR3 length equals 14 residues. Trimming took off 5 bases at V and 1 base at J, with 11 bases between the two ends. Germline-derived CDR1 and CDR2 are SGHTA and FQGNSA.

J is TRBJ2-7 and V is TRBV7-9; 8 bases are a match to TRBD1. The CDR3 totals 15 residues. Unmatched junction bases numbered 3, after V lost 0 bases and J lost 2 bases. The germline gives CDR1 SEHNR, CDR2 FQNEAQ (reference sequence). CDR3 residues: CASSLARQGPYEQYF. The DNA of the CDR3 is TGTGCCAGCAGCTTAGCCCGACAGGGGCCCTACGAGCAGTACTTC.

The chain has TRBV15 and TRBJ2-7, with D perhaps being TRBD1 or TRBD2 (5 bases each). V lost 6 bases to trimming and J lost 3 bases, with 9 bases between them. Germline lookup yields CDR1 LNHNV and CDR2 YYDKDF (reference sequence). The CDR3 has 12 residues. The chain's CDR3 is CATSGDLYEQYF. The CDR3 nucleotides read TGTGCCACCAGTGGGGACCTCTACGAGCAGTACTTC.